This T cell receptor beta chain was captured in a study of blood T cell repertoires in COVID-19. For the study at large: Specimens from acute and convalescent COVID-19 originated in the United States, Italy and Spain. T cells, B-cell-depleted T cells, or PBMCs provided the cDNA or gDNA that served as material.

Per the original methods: Amplification of reference gene primers provided the estimated nucleated cell counts. Measured with immunoSEQ multiplex PCR; TCRdb has only the in-frame clones, and not every one. The V and J calls and clone size were taken over from that table, and D and trimming were inferred from the DNA. This table holds around 140,000 clones, about 87% found once. Trimming took off 4 bases at V and 5 bases at J, with 14 bases between the two ends. The CDR3 consists of 14 residues. CDR1 and CDR2 (germline): SGDLS, YYNGEE. The receptor comes from a woman in her 50s with active or convalescent COVID-19. The V and J genes are TRBV9 and TRBJ2-3, with D possibly TRBD1 on 6 matching bases. Input material: peripheral blood. The CDR3 nucleotides are TGTGCCAGCAGCCAGGGGCCTCAGGGAGATACGCAGTATTTT. It translates to CASSQGPQGDTQYF. Supplemented by reference TRBV9 and TRBJ2-3, the full variable domain reads DSGVTQTPKHLITATGQRVTLRCSPRSGDLSVYWYQQSLDQGLQFLIQYYNGEERAKGNILERFSAQQFPDLHSELNLSSLELGDSALYFCASSQGPQGDTQYFGPGTRLTVL.